A single sample gave rise to the 19 T cell receptor beta chains below, sequenced in a study of blood T cell repertoires in COVID-19. Measured with immunoSEQ multiplex PCR; TCRdb has only the in-frame clones, and not every one. In the table there are some 43,000 clones, roughly four fifths of which are singletons. The sequencing sample was made of peripheral blood. The receptors were sampled from a man between 40 and 49 years old with active or convalescent COVID-19.

The J gene is TRBJ2-7, the V gene TRBV5-4, with 13 bases matching TRBD2. Germline lookup yields CDR1 SGHNT and CDR2 YYREEE (reference sequence). V trimming: 0 bases; J trimming: 9 bases; junction bases outside the gene matches: 12. This CDR3 contains 17 residues. The CDR3 protein is CASSLAGQGGLAGPQYF. CDR3 nucleotides: TGTGCCAGCAGCTTGGCCGGACAGGGGGGACTAGCGGGGCCGCAGTACTTC.

V is TRBV5-4 and J is TRBJ1-2; a possible D gene is TRBD1 (5 bases). In germline, CDR1 is SGHNT, CDR2 YYREEE (reference sequence). Trimming removed 0 bases at V and 4 bases at J, with 13 bases between. The CDR3 spans 15 residues. The DNA for the CDR3 is TGTGCCAGCAGCTTGGCCGGTCAGGGATTCTATGGCTACACCTTC. Encoded protein: CASSLAGQGFYGYTF.

This sequence joins TRBV11-3 and TRBJ2-1, with D possibly being TRBD1 (6 bases). Germline-derived CDR1 and CDR2 are SGHNT and YENEEA. V lost 1 base and J lost 8, with 9 bases in between. The CDR3 loop spans 13 amino acids. The CDR3 loop is CASSLAQGYEQFF. CDR3 coding DNA: TGTGCCAGCAGCTTAGCCCAGGGGTATGAGCAGTTCTTC.

This sequence joins TRBV27 and TRBJ2-1; 13 nucleotides agree with TRBD2. This CDR3 comprises 19 residues. CDR1 and CDR2 (germline): MNHEY, SMNVEV (reference sequence). Trimming at V came to 1 base and at J to 1 base, leaving 7 bases not matched to a gene. CDR3 DNA sequence: TGTGCCAGCAGTTTATTAAGGGGGACTAGCGGGATTTCCTACAATGAGCAGTTCTTC. The encoded protein is CASSLLRGTSGISYNEQFF.

The V and J genes are TRBV7-9 and TRBJ1-1; D is uncertain. Germline V gives CDR1 SEHNR, CDR2 FQNEAQ (reference sequence). This CDR3 has 13 amino acids. Trimming removed 2 bases at V and 5 bases at J, with 9 bases between. DNA of the CDR3: TGTGCCAGCAGCTTACCCCTGAGGACTGAAGCTTTCTTT. This encodes CASSLPLRTEAFF.

The gene calls are TRBV7-2 and TRBJ2-3, with 9 bases that match TRBD2. V trimming: 5 bases; J trimming: 5 bases; junction bases outside the gene matches: 14. There are 17 residues in the CDR3. The germline CDR1 and CDR2 sequences are SGHTA and FQGNSA. DNA for the CDR3: TGTGCCAGCAGCAAACTCGGGCTAGCGGGGTATGGAGATACGCAGTATTTT. Residues: CASSKLGLAGYGDTQYF.

This chain links TRBV19 with TRBJ1-5; D unclear. The V and J ends lost 5 bases and 4 bases respectively, with 12 bases between them. The germline V gene has CDR1 LNHDA and CDR2 SQIVND (reference sequence). The CDR3 runs to 14 residues. The CDR3 loop reads CASSYGSENQPQHF. As DNA, the CDR3 is TGTGCCAGTAGTTACGGGAGTGAGAATCAGCCCCAGCATTTT.

The chain couples TRBV3-1 (or the pseudogene TRBV3-2) to TRBJ2-5; D unclear. The CDR3 length is 14 residues. V dropped 4 bases and J dropped 5 bases, with 14 bases sitting between them. CDR1 and CDR2 (germline): LGHDT, YNNKEL (reference sequence). CDR3 loop: CASSPFEVRETQYF. CDR3 nucleotides: TGTGCCAGCAGCCCCTTCGAGGTGCGGGAGACCCAGTACTTC.

The rearrangement links TRBV3-1 (or the pseudogene TRBV3-2) to TRBJ2-5; the D is unclear. In germline, CDR1 is LGHDT, CDR2 YNNKEL (reference sequence). Trimming took 4 bases from V and 4 from J, leaving 4 bases between them. The CDR3 contains 11 residues. DNA for the CDR3: TGTGCCAGCAGCCTCTTAGAGACCCAGTACTTC. It codes for CASSLLETQYF.

The chain has TRBV5-4 and TRBJ2-2, with 10 bases matching TRBD2. J lost 5 bases, V lost 5 bases, and 6 bases had no gene match. The CDR3 sequence is 15 residues long. The germline V gene has CDR1 SGHNT and CDR2 YYREEE (reference sequence). The CDR3 reads CASSLAGAGTGELFF. The CDR3 DNA reads TGTGCCAGCAGTCTAGCGGGGGCGGGAACCGGGGAGCTGTTTTTT. Full variable domain (missing parts from reference TRBV5-4 and TRBJ2-2): ETGVTQSPTHLIKTRGQQVTLRCSSQSGHNTVSWYQQALGQGPQFIFQYYREEENGRGNFPPRFSGLQFPNYSSELNVNALELDDSALYLCASSLAGAGTGELFFGEGSRLTVL.

This clone was observed a handful of times. V is TRBV4-2 and J is TRBJ2-7; 7 bases line up with TRBD2. The CDR3 is 13 amino acids. The J segment lost 3 bases and the V segment lost 4 bases, leaving 3 bases of the junction unmatched. Per the germline V gene, CDR1 is LGHNA and CDR2 is YNFKEQ. The CDR3 loop reads CASSRGGSYEQYF. CDR3 DNA sequence: TGTGCCAGCAGCCGGGGAGGGAGCTACGAGCAGTACTTC.

The table lists this clone with a count of one. This chain connects TRBV2 to TRBJ1-1; TRBD1 might be the D (5 bases). From germline, CDR1 is SNHLY and CDR2 FYNNEI. The V end lost 3 bases, the J end lost 11 bases, and 10 bases lay between the germline ends. There are 11 residues in the CDR3. The CDR3 coding sequence is TGTGCCAGCAGTGAGCAGGGTTCGGCTTTCTTT. Translated: CASSEQGSAFF.

The chain couples TRBV11-3 to TRBJ1-3; D might be TRBD1 (5 bases). This CDR3 has 15 residues. Germline-derived CDR1 and CDR2 are SGHNT and YENEEA. Deletions cut 5 bases from V and 4 bases from J, with 15 bases between. The CDR3 loop reads CASSLRTNMGNTIYF. Written as DNA, the CDR3 is TGTGCCAGCAGCCTTCGGACAAATATGGGAAACACCATATATTTT.

V and J are TRBV29-1 and TRBJ1-3; no definite D call. Trimming removed 3 bases at V and 0 bases at J, with 6 bases between. Germline values: CDR1 SQVTM, CDR2 ANQGSEA. The CDR3 totals 13 residues. The CDR3 sequence: CSVEMSSGNTIYF. The CDR3 coding sequence is TGCAGCGTTGAGATGAGCTCTGGAAACACCATATATTTT.

The chain uses TRBV7-3 and TRBJ2-6, with a possible D match to TRBD1 (5 bases). The germline CDR1 and CDR2 sequences are SGHTA and FQGTGA. Deletions cut 1 base from V and 0 bases from J, with 10 bases between. The CDR3 contains 17 residues. CDR3 DNA: TGTGCCAGCAGCTTAATTGGCCAGGGCTCTGGGGCCAACGTCCTGACTTTC. This translates into CASSLIGQGSGANVLTF.

The chain joins TRBV6-1 to TRBJ2-1; 11 bases map to TRBD2. Unmatched junction bases numbered 5, after V lost 4 bases and J lost 3 bases. Germline assignment: CDR1 MNHNS and CDR2 SASEGT. The CDR3 extends over 16 amino acids. The CDR3 DNA reads TGTGCCAGCAGTGCCCGCCTAGCGGGGGGCTACAATGAGCAGTTCTTC. Translated: CASSARLAGGYNEQFF.

V is TRBV28 and J is TRBJ1-1, with D hard to call. Germline assignment: CDR1 MDHEN and CDR2 SYDVKM. This CDR3 is 16 amino acids long. Trimming shortened V by 6 bases and J by 0 bases, and 17 bases separated the two germline ends. CDR3 DNA: TGTGCCAGCAGCGCCCAGATGAGCGCCATGAACACTGAAGCTTTCTTT. Encoded protein: CASSAQMSAMNTEAFF.

This clone occurred once. This chain links TRBV12-5 with TRBJ2-7, with 7 bases matching TRBD1. V was clipped by 6 bases and J by 2 bases; unmatched bases: 4. The CDR3 contains 13 residues. Germline CDR1 is LGHNT and CDR2 is FRNRAP. The CDR3 protein is CASGGQNTYEQYF. The CDR3 bases are TGTGCTAGTGGGGGACAGAACACCTACGAGCAGTACTTC. Full variable domain (remainder filled in from reference TRBV12-5 and TRBJ2-7): DARVTQTPRHKVTEMGQEVTMRCQPILGHNTVFWYRQTMMQGLELLAYFRNRAPLDDSGMPKDRFSAEMPDATLATLKIQPSEPRDSAVYFCASGGQNTYEQYFGPGTRLTVT.

In this sample, this clone turned up once. The chain joins TRBV19 to TRBJ1-3; D might be TRBD1 (5 bases). The germline CDR1 and CDR2 sequences are LNHDA and SQIVND (reference sequence). Deletions cut 6 bases from V and 0 bases from J, with 12 bases between. The CDR3 extends over 15 amino acids. CDR3 coding DNA: TGTGCCAGTAGCTCGACAGTCTCCTCTGGAAACACCATATATTTT. Translating it yields CASSSTVSSGNTIYF.